These 19 T cell receptor beta chains were all obtained from the same sample, sequenced in a study of T cells expressing NK-cell markers. TCRdb reanalyzed the 5' RACE reads and collapses them to one entry per CDR3 protein, without DNA. The sample is made up of 350,000 to 400,000 distinct CDR3 sequences, and the top ten hold over 8.5% of it. The specimen was blood T cells: a sorted CD56 or NKG2C T cell subset, CD4+ or CD8+ T cells, or bulk PBMC T cells (not recorded which). The source of these receptors is a woman in her forties or fifties in good health.

This chain uses TRBV20-1 with TRBJ2-5; the D call from TCRdb, TRBD1, cannot be confirmed without DNA. The CDR3 loop spans 15 amino acids. Germline CDR1 DFQATT, CDR2 SNEGSKA (reference sequence). The CDR3 sequence is CSARPWTVLQETQYF.

The chain joins TRBV9 to TRBJ1-2; the TCRdb call, TRBD1, lacks DNA for checking. Germline values: CDR1 SGDLS, CDR2 YYNGEE. The CDR3 consists of 16 residues. CDR3: CASSVPLQGGDYGYTF. Full variable domain (outside the CDR3, taken from reference TRBV9 and TRBJ1-2): DSGVTQTPKHLITATGQRVTLRCSPRSGDLSVYWYQQSLDQGLQFLIQYYNGEERAKGNILERFSAQQFPDLHSELNLSSLELGDSALYFCASSVPLQGGDYGYTFGSGTRLTVV.

This sequence joins TRBV11-2 and TRBJ2-1; TCRdb's assignment of TRBD2 cannot be checked, as there is no DNA. CDR3 length: 19 amino acids. The germline CDR1 and CDR2 sequences are SGHAT and FQNNGV. The CDR3 sequence is CASSLDFAGGRYSYNEQFF.

This chain connects TRBV7-9 to TRBJ1-4; there is no DNA to check the TCRdb D call of TRBD1. From germline, CDR1 is SEHNR and CDR2 FQNEAQ (reference sequence). This CDR3 contains 17 residues. CDR3 protein: CASSPITPEPTNEKLFF.

This chain uses TRBV29-1 with TRBJ2-4. The CDR3 sequence is 11 residues long. Germline V CDR1 and CDR2: SQVTM, ANQGSEA. The CDR3 loop is CSALAKNIQYF. Full variable domain (remainder filled in from reference TRBV29-1 and TRBJ2-4): SAVISQKPSRDICQRGTSLTIQCQVDSQVTMMFWYRQQPGQSLTLIATANQGSEATYESGFVIDKFPISRPNLTFSTLTVSNMSPEDSSIYLCSALAKNIQYFGAGTRLSVL.

This CDR3 is CSALTSDPLHSYEQYF. This sequence joins TRBV20-1 and TRBJ2-7. Germline CDR1 and CDR2: DFQATT and SNEGSKA (reference sequence). The CDR3 is made up of 16 amino acids.

The V gene is TRBV20-1, the J gene TRBJ2-1; lacking DNA, the TRBD1 call made by TCRdb goes unchecked. Germline CDR1 DFQATT, CDR2 SNEGSKA (reference sequence). The CDR3 length is 16 residues. This CDR3 reads CSAAPFGVGAYNEQFF.

The chain is built from TRBV20-1 and TRBJ2-1. Germline CDR1 and CDR2: DFQATT and SNEGSKA (reference sequence). CDR3 size: 14 residues. The CDR3 protein is CSASGQRGYDEQFF.

This sequence joins TRBV20-1 and TRBJ2-4; TCRdb lists TRBD2, though no DNA is available to test this call. Germline assignment: CDR1 DFQATT and CDR2 SNEGSKA (reference sequence). CDR3 length: 15 residues. The CDR3 here is CSALSGREAKNIQYF.

The chain carries TRBV29-1 and TRBJ1-1; absent DNA, TCRdb's TRBD1 call cannot be checked. Germline values: CDR1 SQVTM, CDR2 ANQGSEA. The CDR3 runs 13 residues. CDR3 in amino acids: CSAGQGGGTEAFF.

This chain's CDR3 is CASGGGQAHSNEQFF. J is TRBJ2-1 and V is TRBV6-6; TCRdb gives TRBD1 as the D gene, but with no DNA this cannot be confirmed. Germline V gene sequence: CDR1 MNHNY, CDR2 SVGAGI (reference sequence). The CDR3 has 15 amino acids.

The chain has TRBV6-1 and TRBJ2-5; TCRdb's assignment of TRBD2 cannot be checked, as there is no DNA. This CDR3 is 16 amino acids long. CDR1 and CDR2 from the germline V gene are MNHNS and SASEGT. The CDR3 loop reads CASSDQGTSGRETQYF.

The V gene is TRBV9, the J gene TRBJ1-1. The CDR3 runs 14 residues. The germline gives CDR1 SGDLS, CDR2 YYNGEE. The CDR3 sequence: CASSVDYGGLGAFF. Together with reference TRBV9 and TRBJ1-1, the CDR3 gives the full variable domain: DSGVTQTPKHLITATGQRVTLRCSPRSGDLSVYWYQQSLDQGLQFLIQYYNGEERAKGNILERFSAQQFPDLHSELNLSSLELGDSALYFCASSVDYGGLGAFFGQGTRLTVV.

The V and J genes are TRBV4-1 and TRBJ2-1; TCRdb calls TRBD2, which cannot be checked without DNA. There are 13 residues in the CDR3. Germline-derived CDR1 and CDR2 are MGHRA and YSYEKL. CDR3 amino acids: CASSQVLAVEQFF.

The chain uses TRBV4-2 and TRBJ2-1; the D call from TCRdb, TRBD2, cannot be confirmed without DNA. The CDR3 sequence is 17 residues long. CDR1 and CDR2 from the germline V gene are LGHNA and YNFKEQ. CDR3 amino acids: CASSQDHLAARGNEQFF.

This rearrangement joins TRBV2 to TRBJ2-7; TCRdb outputs TRBD1, but without DNA this stays unchecked. Per the germline V gene, CDR1 is SNHLY and CDR2 is FYNNEI. The CDR3 consists of 14 residues. The chain's CDR3 is CASSRWDSSYEQYF.

The chain has TRBV6-5 and TRBJ2-1; TCRdb's D call of TRBD2 is untestable without DNA. Germline V gene sequence: CDR1 MNHEY, CDR2 SVGAGI. The CDR3 sequence is 17 residues long. The CDR3 sequence is CASSLIPLAGGSDEQFF.

J is TRBJ2-3 and V is TRBV20-1; with no DNA, the TCRdb D assignment of TRBD2 cannot be verified. The germline V gene has CDR1 DFQATT and CDR2 SNEGSKA (reference sequence). The CDR3 contains 17 residues. CDR3 sequence reads: CSARVMGLAGVRDTQYF.

The V and J genes are TRBV27 and TRBJ2-1; TCRdb gives TRBD2 as the D gene, but with no DNA this cannot be confirmed. Germline CDR1 MNHEY, CDR2 SMNVEV (reference sequence). The CDR3 runs 15 residues. The CDR3 region is CASTPTSPSYNEQFF.